This T cell receptor beta chain originates from a study of blood T cell repertoires in COVID-19. Study overall: T cells, B-cell-depleted T cells, or PBMCs provided the cDNA or gDNA that served as material.

TCRdb keeps only in-frame clones here, not all; method: immunoSEQ multiplex PCR. This table holds 130,000 or so clones, approximately 89% found once. Material for sequencing was peripheral blood. The TCR originated in a human donor in a cohort sampled during active COVID-19.

The CDR3 sequence: CASNSGGAGYIQYF. DNA for the CDR3: TGCGCCAGCAACTCAGGGGGCGCGGGGTACATTCAGTACTTC. The gene calls are TRBV5-1 and TRBJ2-4; 8 positions agree with TRBD1. CDR1 and CDR2 (germline): SGHRS, YFSETQ. V lost 6 bases, J lost 8 bases, and 10 bases stayed unmatched. This CDR3 has 14 residues.